A single sample gave rise to the 17 T cell receptor beta chains below, sequenced in a study of cytomegalovirus exposure and HLA in healthy donors (TCRdb year 2017). The library was produced with the immunoSEQ multiplex PCR assay. For the multiplex PCR, a mixture combining 60 forward primers for TCR Vbeta segments and 13 reverse primers for TCR Jbeta segments was used. The source is immuneACCESS, and TCRdb retained only in-frame sequences with V and J called. Part of the clones is not carried over; for the studies checked, unresolved V genes explain less than half of this, and the remainder is unexplained. The sample data list 150,000 to 200,000 clones, and 82% of these were observed just once. Around a tenth of the sample is held by the ten biggest clonotypes. The material sequenced was PBMCs. All receptors derive from a man between 45 and 60 years old in good health and CMV-seropositive.

This sequence joins TRBV4-3 and TRBJ2-5; D may be TRBD1 (6 bases). The better agreement between TRBJ2-7 and the DNA end casts doubt on the J call. The CDR3 runs to 14 residues. Germline V gene sequence: CDR1 LGHNA, CDR2 YSLEER. The CDR3 coding sequence is TGCGCCAGCAGCCAAGATCAGGGGTCCTACGAGCAGTACTTC. Translated: CASSQDQGSYEQYF.

V usage is TRBV9 and J usage is TRBJ2-1, with TRBD1 matching over 8 bases. Germline V gene sequence: CDR1 SGDLS, CDR2 YYNGEE. This CDR3 comprises 16 residues. V lost 0 bases to trimming and J lost 0 bases; unmatched junction nucleotides: 2. The CDR3 bases are TGTGCCAGCAGCGTAGAAGACAGGGGCTCCTACAATGAGCAGTTCTTC. Translated, it gives CASSVEDRGSYNEQFF.

This rearrangement joins TRBV11-3 to TRBJ2-5; a weak D match, TRBD1 (5 bases). The germline V gene has CDR1 SGHNT and CDR2 YENEEA. The V end was cut by 5 bases, the J end by 0 bases, with 13 bases between. This CDR3 region has 15 residues. The CDR3 is CASSLGPTDQETQYF. CDR3 bases: TGTGCCAGCAGCCTAGGCCCGACAGACCAAGAGACCCAGTACTTC.

The J gene is TRBJ1-2, the V gene TRBV19; D uncertain. The ends were cut back, 3 bases at V and 5 bases at J, with 13 bases in the middle. Germline CDR1 and CDR2: LNHDA and SQIVND (reference sequence). CDR3 length: 14 amino acids. CDR3 amino acids: CASSIFRRGYGYTF. In DNA, the CDR3 is TGTGCCAGTAGTATCTTCAGACGAGGGTATGGCTACACCTTC. The variable domain in full, with the rest retrieved from reference TRBV19 and TRBJ1-2, is DGGITQSPKYLFRKEGQNVTLSCEQNLNHDAMYWYRQDPGQGLRLIYYSQIVNDFQKGDIAEGYSVSREKKESFPLTVTSAQKNPTAFYLCASSIFRRGYGYTFGSGTRLTVV.

Worth noting for this clone: One junction end disagrees with the germline gene, perhaps due to a read error. The chain uses TRBV7-7 and TRBJ2-2; tentatively, D is TRBD2 (6 bases). Germline V gene sequence: CDR1 SSHAT, CDR2 FNYEAQ (reference sequence). There are 15 residues in the CDR3. In nucleotides, the CDR3 is TGTGCTAGCAGCTTGTCGGGACTTCGGACCGGGGAGCTGTTTTTT. This gives the protein CASSLSGLRTGELFF.

This chain joins TRBV2 and TRBJ2-5; D not certain. There are 12 residues in the CDR3. V shed 4 bases and J shed 2 bases, with 5 bases lying between them. Germline values: CDR1 SNHLY, CDR2 FYNNEI. The CDR3 sequence: CASSGQQETQYF. CDR3 coding DNA: TGTGCCAGCAGTGGTCAGCAAGAGACCCAGTACTTC.

This sequence joins TRBV5-1 and TRBJ2-7; 8 nucleotides align to TRBD1. V lost 8 bases and J lost 1; bases outside the gene matches: 8. There are 14 residues in the CDR3. The germline V gene encodes CDR1 SGHRS and CDR2 YFSETQ. CDR3 region: CARPNRGYSYEQYF. The CDR3 region has the DNA TGCGCCAGGCCCAACAGGGGGTATTCCTACGAGCAGTACTTC.

V usage is TRBV18 and J usage is TRBJ2-2; 7 bases are shared with TRBD1. The germline CDR1 and CDR2 sequences are KGHSH and LQKENI. This CDR3 is built from 16 residues. Trimming removed 2 bases from V and 4 bases from J; junction bases left unmatched: 7. CDR3 sequence reads: CASSPLDREGTGELFF. The CDR3 DNA reads TGTGCCAGCTCACCATTAGACAGGGAAGGCACCGGGGAGCTGTTTTTT.

V is TRBV11-3 and J is TRBJ2-5; 8 nucleotides align to TRBD1. V was clipped by 5 bases and J by 5 bases; unmatched bases: 4. The CDR3 has 13 residues. CDR1 is SGHNT, CDR2 YENEEA, per germline. CDR3 sequence (DNA): TGTGCCAGCAGCGGAAACAGGGGGGAGACCCAGTACTTC. It specifies CASSGNRGETQYF.

This clone was seen only once. CDR3 nucleotides: TGTGCCAGCAGCTTAACTAGCGGGACCTACGAGCAGTACTTC. It yields the protein CASSLTSGTYEQYF. The V call is TRBV7-9, the J call TRBJ2-7; 10 positions match TRBD2. The germline CDR1 and CDR2 sequences are SEHNR and FQNEAQ (reference sequence). The length of the CDR3 is 14 residues. V lost 2 bases and J lost 2; bases outside the gene matches: 0. Complete variable domain (other parts from reference TRBV7-9 and TRBJ2-7): DTGVSQNPRHKITKRGQNVTFRCDPISEHNRLYWYRQTLGQGPEFLTYFQNEAQLEKSRLLSDRFSAERPKGSFSTLEIQRTEQGDSAMYLCASSLTSGTYEQYFGPGTRLTVT.

The chain employs TRBV6-5 and TRBJ1-2; 8 nucleotides match TRBD1. This CDR3 is built from 14 residues. The germline CDR1 and CDR2 sequences are MNHEY and SVGAGI. Unmatched junction bases numbered 11, after V lost 6 bases and J lost 8 bases. The DNA for the CDR3 is TGTGCCAGCAGCCTCGACAGGGGAGTTTCGGGCTACACCTTC. This sequence encodes CASSLDRGVSGYTF.

The genes are TRBV30 and TRBJ1-2; D is ambiguous. The CDR3 runs to 13 residues. Trimming removed 3 bases at V and 6 bases at J, with 14 bases between. Germline-derived CDR1 and CDR2 are GTSNPN and SVGIG (reference sequence). In nucleotides, the CDR3 is TGTGCCTGGAGCCCCAGACGGGAGAATGGCTACACCTTC. Encoded protein: CAWSPRRENGYTF. Full variable domain (rest looked up from reference TRBV30 and TRBJ1-2): SQTIHQWPATLVQPVGSPLSLECTVEGTSNPNLYWYRQAAGRGLQLLFYSVGIGQISSEVPQNLSASRPQDRQFILSSKKLLLSDSGFYLCAWSPRRENGYTFGSGTRLTVV.

V and J are TRBV5-1 and TRBJ2-4, with TRBD1 as a possible D gene (6 bases). The germline CDR1 and CDR2 sequences are SGHRS and YFSETQ. V shed 7 bases and J shed 0 bases, with 14 bases lying between them. The CDR3 runs 15 residues. This CDR3 reads CASGTTGIAKNIQYF. CDR3 sequence (DNA): TGCGCCAGCGGCACCACAGGGATAGCCAAAAACATTCAGTACTTC.

The J gene is TRBJ1-1, the V gene TRBV10-3; the D is unclear. The CDR3 length is 13 residues. The germline V and J ends were trimmed by 4 bases and 5 bases, with 11 bases remaining between them. Germline V gene sequence: CDR1 ENHRY, CDR2 SYGVKD. The CDR3 protein is CAISAGRETEAFF. In nucleotides, the CDR3 is TGTGCCATCAGTGCAGGCCGGGAGACTGAAGCTTTCTTT.

This chain joins TRBV7-2 and TRBJ1-5; D possibly corresponds to TRBD1 (6 bases). The CDR3 runs 15 residues. The germline V gene has CDR1 SGHTA and CDR2 FQGNSA. Deletions cut 2 bases from V and 2 bases from J, with 10 bases between. The CDR3 spells CASSLKQGGNQPQHF. CDR3 coding DNA: TGTGCCAGCAGCTTAAAACAGGGAGGCAATCAGCCCCAGCATTTT.

In this sample, this clone turned up a few times. Other DNA sequences in the same sample also yield this CDR3. J is TRBJ2-2 and V is TRBV9; D might be TRBD2 (5 bases). This CDR3 region has 15 residues. Looked up from germline, CDR1 is SGDLS and CDR2 is YYNGEE. Trimming took off 0 bases at V and 1 base at J, with 7 bases between the two ends. The CDR3 sequence is CASSVASGNTGELFF. For the CDR3, the DNA is TGTGCCAGCAGCGTAGCCAGCGGGAACACCGGGGAGCTGTTTTTT.

CDR3 residues: CASSLFLEQFF. The CDR3 DNA is TGTGCCAGCAGCTTATTTCTTGAGCAGTTCTTC. The rearrangement uses TRBV7-9 and TRBJ2-1; D remains unclear. This CDR3 has 11 amino acids. CDR1 SEHNR and CDR2 FQNEAQ come from the germline V gene (reference sequence). V was clipped by 2 bases and J by 9 bases, with 5 bases between them.